The 27 T cell receptor beta chains in this list originate from one sample, sequenced in a study of blood T cell repertoires in COVID-19. Method: immunoSEQ multiplex PCR; TCRdb's copy keeps in-frame clones and lacks some. Of hundreds of thousands of clones detected, about nine tenths appear once; the ten largest clones hold almost 1.5%. Material: peripheral blood. These receptors were obtained from a woman younger than 45 with active or convalescent COVID-19.

The rearrangement links TRBV10-1 to TRBJ2-5; D remains unclear. V lost 3 bases and J 5 bases, leaving 19 bases between the germline ends. CDR1 and CDR2 (germline): WNHNN, SYGVQD (reference sequence). The CDR3 totals 16 residues. CDR3 in amino acids: CASSDPISSSLETQYF. CDR3 nucleotide sequence: TGCGCCAGCAGTGACCCCATCTCGTCCAGTCTGGAGACCCAGTACTTC.

The rearrangement links TRBV7-9 to TRBJ2-2; 7 positions agree with TRBD1. The germline gives CDR1 SEHNR, CDR2 FQNEAQ (reference sequence). The V and J ends lost 1 base and 6 bases, in that order; junction bases with no gene match: 8. This CDR3 has 16 residues. The CDR3 sequence: CASSLVGQERAGELFF. CDR3 in DNA: TGTGCCAGCAGCTTAGTAGGACAGGAAAGGGCCGGGGAGCTGTTTTTT.

As DNA, the CDR3 is TGTGCCAGCAGTATCACCCGACTAGCGGGGGGGCCTTATCAAGAGACCCAGTACTTC. Residues: CASSITRLAGGPYQETQYF. V gene TRBV27 combines with J gene TRBJ2-5; 14 bases are shared with TRBD2. Germline CDR1 and CDR2: MNHEY and SMNVEV (reference sequence). The CDR3 consists of 19 residues. J gave up 2 bases and V 5 bases, and 13 bases lay outside the gene matches.

This chain links TRBV2 with TRBJ2-7; a weak D match, TRBD2 (5 bases). Trimming cost V 0 bases and J 4 bases, with 13 bases left between them. This CDR3 comprises 15 residues. Per the germline V gene, CDR1 is SNHLY and CDR2 is FYNNEI. As DNA, the CDR3 is TGTGCCAGCAGTGAAGCGGGCTACGTAGCGTACGAGCAGTACTTC. As protein: CASSEAGYVAYEQYF.

Here the CDR3 DNA reads TGCGCCAGCAGCCAAGATGATGGCCTTTTCTCGAATTCACCCCTCCACTTT. It is translated as CASSQDDGLFSNSPLHF. The chain combines TRBV4-1 with TRBJ1-6; no clear D. The germline V gene encodes CDR1 MGHRA and CDR2 YSYEKL. There are 17 residues in the CDR3. Trimming shortened V by 0 bases and J by 7 bases, and 16 bases separated the two germline ends.

V is TRBV6-5 and J is TRBJ2-3; 8 nucleotides align to TRBD1. The germline CDR1 and CDR2 sequences are MNHEY and SVGAGI. The CDR3 length is 15 residues. V lost 6 bases to trimming and J lost 4 bases; unmatched junction nucleotides: 9. The CDR3 loop is CASSGQGGWADTQYF. The CDR3 DNA sequence: TGTGCCAGCAGCGGACAGGGAGGTTGGGCAGATACGCAGTATTTT.

The genes are TRBV18 and TRBJ1-3, with a tentative D call TRBD1 (5 bases). Deletions cut 3 bases from V and 2 bases from J, with 11 bases between. This CDR3 contains 15 residues. Germline-derived CDR1 and CDR2 are KGHSH and LQKENI. CDR3 residues: CASSPKGITGNTIYF. The CDR3, as DNA: TGTGCCAGCTCACCTAAGGGGATTACTGGAAACACCATATATTTT.

The V gene is TRBV28, the J gene TRBJ2-1; TRBD2 matches at 8 bases. With V trimmed by 6 bases and J by 1 base, 8 bases remained unmatched. This CDR3 spans 16 amino acids. Germline V gene sequence: CDR1 MDHEN, CDR2 SYDVKM. In DNA form, the CDR3 reads TGTGCCAGCAGCTACGCCGGGACTAGATCCTACAATGAGCAGTTCTTC. Protein sequence: CASSYAGTRSYNEQFF. Filled out from reference TRBV28 and TRBJ2-1, the complete variable domain reads DVKVTQSSRYLVKRTGEKVFLECVQDMDHENMFWYRQDPGLGLRLIYFSYDVKMKEKGDIPEGYSVSREKKERFSLILESASTNQTSMYLCASSYAGTRSYNEQFFGPGTRLTVL.

The CDR3 spells CASSFELNTEAFF. CDR3 DNA sequence: TGTGCCAGCAGCTTTGAACTAAACACTGAAGCTTTCTTT. The genes are TRBV7-9 and TRBJ1-1; D not certain. Trimming stripped 3 bases from V and 2 bases from J, with 7 bases between. The CDR3 totals 13 residues. The V gene's germline CDR1 is SEHNR and CDR2 FQNEAQ (reference sequence).

The CDR3 DNA reads as TGTGCCAGCATCGGCAGGGAAGGTAGTGAAGCTTTCTTT. It specifies CASIGREGSEAFF. The rearrangement uses TRBV6-5 and TRBJ1-1, with D possibly being TRBD1 (5 bases). V gave up 7 bases and J gave up 7 bases, with 16 bases separating them. Germline-derived CDR1 and CDR2 are MNHEY and SVGAGI. The CDR3 runs to 13 residues.

The CDR3 nucleotides read TGTGCCAGCAGCTCAAGGGGGCTAGACTACGAGCAGTACTTC. Its protein is CASSSRGLDYEQYF. The V call is TRBV11-2, the J call TRBJ2-7; TRBD1 aligns across 7 bases. In germline, CDR1 is SGHAT, CDR2 FQNNGV. V lost 4 bases to trimming and J lost 3 bases; unmatched junction nucleotides: 6. The CDR3 spans 14 residues.

This clone has a handful of counts. The chain joins TRBV7-9 to TRBJ2-1; D remains ambiguous. This CDR3 is 14 amino acids long. Germline V gives CDR1 SEHNR, CDR2 FQNEAQ (reference sequence). V was clipped by 1 base and J by 7 bases, with 11 bases between them. This CDR3 is CASSLEVAINEQFF. DNA of the CDR3: TGTGCCAGCAGCTTAGAGGTAGCAATTAATGAGCAGTTCTTC.

V and J are TRBV2 and TRBJ2-5; TRBD1 is a possible D gene (5 bases). This CDR3 region has 14 residues. V was cut by 7 bases and J by 1 base, with 13 bases left in between. Germline V gene sequence: CDR1 SNHLY, CDR2 FYNNEI. This CDR3 is CASTRGHLQETQYF. The CDR3 bases are TGTGCCAGCACCCGAGGACACCTCCAAGAGACCCAGTACTTC. Combining the CDR3 with reference TRBV2 and TRBJ2-5 gives the whole variable domain EPEVTQTPSHQVTQMGQEVILRCVPISNHLYFYWYRQILGQKVEFLVSFYNNEISEKSEIFDDQFSVERPDGSNFTLKIRSTKLEDSAMYFCASTRGHLQETQYFGPGTRLLVL.

The J gene is TRBJ2-7, the V gene TRBV4-1, with TRBD1 matching over 8 bases. The CDR3 is 15 residues long. Trimming cost V 1 base and J 3 bases; bases outside gene matches: 5. Germline assignment: CDR1 MGHRA and CDR2 YSYEKL. CDR3 bases: TGCGCCAGCAGCCAAGTCGGACAGGGCGTCTACGAGCAGTACTTC. Translated: CASSQVGQGVYEQYF.

The rearrangement joins TRBV30 to TRBJ1-3; TRBD1 aligns across 7 bases. The CDR3 covers 14 residues. Germline trimming cut 5 bases from V and 2 bases from J; bases unmatched to any gene: 6. Germline CDR1 and CDR2: GTSNPN and SVGIG (reference sequence). The DNA for the CDR3 is TGTGCCTGGCTTAATCAGGGGGCTGGAAACACCATATATTTT. Its protein product is CAWLNQGAGNTIYF. The whole variable domain, filled in from reference TRBV30 and TRBJ1-3, reads SQTIHQWPATLVQPVGSPLSLECTVEGTSNPNLYWYRQAAGRGLQLLFYSVGIGQISSEVPQNLSASRPQDRQFILSSKKLLLSDSGFYLCAWLNQGAGNTIYFGEGSWLTVV.

The J gene is TRBJ2-3, the V gene TRBV7-9, with TRBD2 matching 9 bases. J was trimmed by 1 base and V by 3 bases; bases with no gene match: 8. The CDR3 is made up of 17 amino acids. Germline CDR1 and CDR2: SEHNR and FQNEAQ (reference sequence). The CDR3 DNA is TGTGCCAGCAGCTTCCCCCGGGAGCGGGGGGGCACAGATACGCAGTATTTT. Protein product: CASSFPRERGGTDTQYF.

The chain links TRBV5-5 to TRBJ2-1; possibly TRBD2 for D (5 bases). This CDR3 has 14 residues. Germline CDR1 reads SGHKS; CDR2 reads YYEKEE (reference sequence). V was pared by 4 bases and J by 1 base, with 9 bases between. CDR3 loop: CASSISASYNEQFF. CDR3 DNA sequence: TGTGCCAGCAGCATTAGCGCGTCCTACAATGAGCAGTTCTTC.

In this sample, this clone turned up a few times. The genes are TRBV27 and TRBJ1-4, with unresolved D. Germline CDR1 MNHEY, CDR2 SMNVEV (reference sequence). The V end lost 3 bases, the J end lost 5 bases, and 16 bases lay between the germline ends. The CDR3 is 16 residues long. In DNA form, the CDR3 reads TGTGCCAGCAGTTTTTTGGGGAGCCCACTGAATGAAAAACTGTTTTTT. As protein: CASSFLGSPLNEKLFF.

The chain recombines TRBV28 with TRBJ2-2; 8 bases match TRBD1. CDR3 length: 18 residues. After removal of 9 bases from V and 4 bases from J, the junction contained 19 bases not matched to a gene. CDR1 is MDHEN, CDR2 SYDVKM, per germline. For the CDR3, the DNA is TGTGCCAGTTCAGGGGGCAAGTTCCGTGGATTACGCACCGGGGAGCTGTTTTTT. Residues: CASSGGKFRGLRTGELFF.

This chain joins TRBV5-1 and TRBJ2-6; maybe TRBD1 (5 bases). Trimming cost V 4 bases and J 3 bases, with 11 bases left between them. The germline gives CDR1 SGHRS, CDR2 YFSETQ. The CDR3 length is 15 residues. This chain's CDR3 is CASSDKGRGANVLTF. The DNA for the CDR3 is TGCGCCAGCAGCGATAAGGGGCGTGGGGCCAACGTCCTGACTTTC.

This clone occurred a few times. This chain joins TRBV19 and TRBJ1-1; a weak D match, TRBD1 (5 bases). The germline CDR1 and CDR2 sequences are LNHDA and SQIVND (reference sequence). The CDR3 consists of 14 residues. Trimming took off 7 bases at V and 4 bases at J, with 16 bases between the two ends. In DNA form, the CDR3 reads TGTGCCAGTACCATGGGGGGGTCGGCCACTGAAGCTTTCTTT. It translates to CASTMGGSATEAFF.

The chain links TRBV5-4 to TRBJ2-3; 8 bases line up with TRBD2. Germline loops: CDR1 SGHNT, CDR2 YYREEE (reference sequence). The V gene end was trimmed by 3 bases and the J gene end by 3 bases; junction bases not matched to a gene: 3. CDR3 length equals 14 residues. This CDR3 reads CASSSPGGTDTQYF. For the CDR3, the DNA is TGTGCCAGCAGCTCCCCGGGGGGGACAGATACGCAGTATTTT. The entire variable domain, with the rest obtained from reference TRBV5-4 and TRBJ2-3, is as follows: ETGVTQSPTHLIKTRGQQVTLRCSSQSGHNTVSWYQQALGQGPQFIFQYYREEENGRGNFPPRFSGLQFPNYSSELNVNALELDDSALYLCASSSPGGTDTQYFGPGTRLTVL.

The chain joins TRBV11-3 to TRBJ2-1, with D perhaps TRBD2 (5 bases). The V and J ends lost 5 bases and 8 bases respectively, with 22 bases between them. CDR3 length: 16 residues. Germline CDR1 reads SGHNT; CDR2 reads YENEEA. CDR3: CASSKALTGSADEQFF. Here the CDR3 DNA reads TGTGCCAGCAGCAAGGCGCTAACGGGTAGCGCCGATGAGCAGTTCTTC.

This sequence joins TRBV6-1 and TRBJ1-1; a weak D match, TRBD1 (6 bases). The CDR3 sequence is 17 residues long. Trimming removed 2 bases from V and 3 bases from J, with 19 bases in between. Germline-derived CDR1 and CDR2 are MNHNS and SASEGT. CDR3 bases: TGTGCCAGCAGTGAACCACCCGGCAGGGGTGGGGACACTGAAGCTTTCTTT. This translates into CASSEPPGRGGDTEAFF.

The V gene is TRBV24-1, the J gene TRBJ2-2; TRBD1 agrees at 10 bases. CDR1 and CDR2 (germline): KGHDR, SFDVKD. The CDR3 has 19 amino acids. V lost 3 bases to trimming and J lost 5 bases; unmatched junction nucleotides: 14. CDR3 in DNA: TGTGCCACCAGTGATGCCCCAGGGACAGGGGCTTCGAGGACCGGGGAGCTGTTTTTT. Amino acid sequence: CATSDAPGTGASRTGELFF.

The chain links TRBV2 to TRBJ2-7; no firm D call. CDR1 is SNHLY, CDR2 FYNNEI, per germline. V gave up 5 bases and J gave up 2 bases, with 13 bases separating them. The CDR3 contains 14 residues. The CDR3 coding sequence is TGTGCCAGCAGTTTAGAGGCTTTTACCTACGAGCAGTACTTC. Residues: CASSLEAFTYEQYF. The whole variable domain, remainder taken from reference TRBV2 and TRBJ2-7, is EPEVTQTPSHQVTQMGQEVILRCVPISNHLYFYWYRQILGQKVEFLVSFYNNEISEKSEIFDDQFSVERPDGSNFTLKIRSTKLEDSAMYFCASSLEAFTYEQYFGPGTRLTVT.

The rearrangement joins TRBV6-5 to TRBJ2-7, with 10 bases fitting TRBD2. V lost 2 bases, J lost 6 bases, and 4 bases stayed unmatched. This CDR3 has 14 residues. CDR1 is MNHEY, CDR2 SVGAGI, per germline. The CDR3 coding sequence is TGTGCCAGCAGTTACGGGTTAGCGGGGGGCGAGCAGTACTTC. It is translated as CASSYGLAGGEQYF.